This is a list of T cell receptor beta chains from one sample in a study of cytomegalovirus exposure and HLA in healthy donors. TCRdb's table, derived via immunoSEQ multiplex PCR, lists solely in-frame clones and lacks some. In the table there are 200,000 to 250,000 clones, approximately 82% of which are singletons. Specimen: PBMCs. The receptors derive from a woman between 40 and 55 years old in good health and CMV-seronegative. Each CDR3 is given with its conserved first and last residue. Fields, in order: clone size, D gene, J gene, V gene, CDR3 protein, CDR3 DNA. The D gene is left open where the match is weak. Clone size is given for some rows only: seen once, a few or many times, or a class if the clone is expanded.

-,TRBD1,TRBJ2-3,TRBV6-6,CASRGQALSTDTQYF,TGTGCCAGCAGGGGACAGGCCCTTAGCACAGATACGCAGTATTTT
-,-,TRBJ2-7,TRBV11-2,CASSLHTDSALGEQYF,TGTGCCAGCAGCTTACATACCGACAGTGCCCTGGGCGAGCAGTACTTC
-,-,TRBJ1-5,TRBV6-1,CASSERTMVQGQPQHF,TGTGCCAGCAGTGAAAGGACAATGGTCCAGGGTCAGCCCCAGCATTTT
medium-sized,-,TRBJ1-5,TRBV2,CASSVVGGVGQPQHF,TGTGCCAGCAGTGTGGTAGGGGGAGTCGGTCAGCCCCAGCATTTT
few,TRBD2,TRBJ2-1,TRBV4-3,CASSQDGVGGAYNEQFF,TGCGCCAGCAGCCAAGATGGGGTCGGGGGGGCCTACAATGAGCAGTTCTTC
-,-,TRBJ2-5,TRBV7-9,CSSSISQGNAETQYF,TGTTCCAGCAGCATATCCCAGGGGAATGCGGAGACCCAGTACTTC
-,TRBD1,TRBJ1-1,TRBV11-2,CASNRGQGGIATEAFF,TGTGCCAGCAACCGCGGACAGGGGGGGATAGCCACTGAAGCTTTCTTT
few,TRBD2,TRBJ2-1,TRBV7-3,CASSFGGSSYNEQFF,TGTGCCAGCAGCTTCGGGGGGAGCTCCTACAATGAGCAGTTCTTC
-,-,TRBJ2-2,TRBV5-1,CAGRGDSGVTGELFF,TGCGCCGGCAGGGGAGACTCAGGGGTAACCGGGGAGCTGTTTTTT
once,TRBD2,TRBJ2-4,TRBV5-4,CASSLGLAGGQNIQYF,TGTGCCAGCAGCTTGGGACTAGCGGGGGGGCAAAACATTCAGTACTTC
-,TRBD1,TRBJ1-2,TRBV6-6,CATNPRDRLYYGYTF,TGTGCCACCAACCCCAGGGACAGGCTTTACTATGGCTACACCTTC
-,TRBD1,TRBJ2-3,TRBV7-3,CASSLNQGAVDTQYF,TGTGCCAGCAGCTTAAACCAGGGGGCGGTGGATACGCAGTATTTT
-,-,TRBJ2-2,TRBV5-1,CASSLPGGELFF,TGCGCCAGCAGCTTGCCGGGCGGGGAGCTGTTTTTT
-,-,TRBJ1-2,TRBV7-2,CASSPRGARGYTF,TGTGCCAGCAGCCCCCGGGGGGCGCGAGGCTACACCTTC
-,TRBD1,TRBJ1-5,TRBV6-1,CASMGDRDGGQPQHF,TGTGCCAGCATGGGGGACAGGGATGGGGGTCAGCCCCAGCATTTT
-,-,TRBJ1-6,TRBV11-2,CASSFQDSSRSSYNSPLHF,TGTGCCAGCAGCTTTCAGGATTCCTCTCGTAGCTCCTATAATTCACCCCTCCACTTT
few,-,TRBJ1-4,TRBV4-1,CASSQVVRVEKLFF,TGCGCCAGCAGCCAAGTGGTCAGGGTTGAAAAACTGTTTTTT
-,TRBD1,TRBJ1-1,TRBV4-2,CASSQQGTGGNTEAFF,TGTGCCAGCAGCCAACAAGGGACAGGGGGAAACACTGAAGCTTTCTTT
few,TRBD1,TRBJ1-2,TRBV2,CASSEVGTGVYGYTF,TGTGCCAGCAGTGAGGTCGGGACAGGGGTTTATGGCTACACCTTC
-,TRBD2,TRBJ2-1,TRBV27,CASSFIPAGDNEQFF,TGTGCCAGCAGTTTTATCCCAGCGGGGGATAATGAGCAGTTCTTC
-,-,TRBJ1-1,TRBV9,CASTPGRGESEAFF,TGTGCCAGCACCCCGGGGAGGGGGGAGTCTGAAGCTTTCTTT
once,TRBD1,TRBJ2-1,TRBV7-8,CASSRGQNEQFF,TGTGCCAGCAGCCGGGGACAGAATGAGCAGTTCTTC
-,TRBD1,TRBJ2-1,TRBV28,CASSRQGKINEQFF,TGTGCCAGCAGTCGACAGGGGAAGATCAATGAGCAGTTCTTC
-,TRBD1,TRBJ2-7,TRBV6-5,CASRGDRGRDQYF,TGTGCCAGCAGAGGGGACAGGGGACGGGACCAGTACTTC
-,TRBD2,TRBJ2-5,TRBV6-5,CASSRTSATQETQYF,TGTGCCAGCAGCAGGACTAGCGCTACTCAAGAGACCCAGTACTTC
-,-,TRBJ1-2,TRBV5-1,CASSQSSTGAYGYTF,TGCGCCAGCAGCCAATCGTCAACAGGAGCCTATGGCTACACCTTC
-,-,TRBJ1-1,TRBV6-1,CASTWGRGNTETFF,-
few,-,TRBJ2-1,TRBV29-1,CSVASGAGEQFF,TGCAGCGTTGCCTCGGGCGCGGGGGAGCAGTTCTTC
once,TRBD1,TRBJ1-5,TRBV27,CASSRGRGLQPQHF,TGTGCCAGCAGCCGCGGCAGGGGGCTCCAGCCCCAGCATTTT
few,TRBD1,TRBJ1-1,TRBV28,CASSLTGWDTEAFF,TGTGCCAGCAGTTTGACAGGGTGGGACACTGAAGCTTTCTTT
-,-,TRBJ1-6,TRBV30,CAWGDGGSPLHF,TGTGCCTGGGGTGACGGGGGTTCACCCCTCCACTTT
-,-,TRBJ2-7,TRBV5-1,CASSLGLAVEQYF,TGCGCCAGCAGCTTGGGTCTAGCCGTCGAGCAGTACTTC
-,TRBD1,TRBJ2-1,TRBV6-5,CASSWTGGGEQFF,TGTGCCAGCAGTTGGACAGGGGGCGGTGAGCAGTTCTTC
-,-,TRBJ1-1,TRBV7-2,CASKGGGEGNTEAFF,TGTGCCAGCAAAGGCGGAGGTGAGGGAAACACTGAAGCTTTCTTT
-,TRBD1,TRBJ2-1,TRBV27,CASSFSGQGVDEQFF,TGTGCCAGCAGTTTCTCGGGACAGGGGGTTGATGAGCAGTTCTTC
-,-,TRBJ2-5,TRBV7-2,CASSLIPGQETQYF,TGTGCCAGCAGCTTAATACCCGGCCAAGAGACCCAGTACTTC
once,-,TRBJ2-3,TRBV5-1,CASSLAAGVTVHTQYF,TGCGCCAGCAGCTTGGCGGCAGGGGTAACGGTCCATACGCAGTATTTT
-,-,TRBJ1-1,TRBV21-1,CAKKQGAPEAFF,TGTGCCAAAAAACAGGGGGCCCCTGAAGCTTTCTTT
-,TRBD1,TRBJ1-1,TRBV6-1,CASSVKPTQGSLGTEAFF,TGTGCCAGCAGTGTGAAACCAACACAGGGGTCCCTTGGCACTGAAGCTTTCTTT
-,-,TRBJ1-3,TRBV9,CASSVATGLANTIYF,TGTGCCAGCAGCGTAGCAACAGGGCTCGCAAACACCATATATTTT
-,-,TRBJ1-2,TRBV9,CASSVTDFYGYTF,TGTGCCAGCAGCGTAACGGACTTCTATGGCTACACCTTC
-,-,TRBJ1-1,TRBV15,CATSSGDTEAFF,TGTGCCACCAGCTCGGGGGACACTGAAGCTTTCTTT